The clone carrying this T cell receptor (beta chain) has just one count. The CDR3 loop spans 16 amino acids. Trimming pared 1 base from V and 0 bases from J, leaving 12 bases between. Germline CDR1 SGHTA, CDR2 FQGNSA. The data were taken from a study of blood T cell repertoires in COVID-19. For the study at large: The United States, Italy and Spain were the sources of the acute and convalescent COVID-19 samples. From T cells, B-cell-depleted T cells, or PBMCs came the material, which was cDNA or gDNA.

Original data processing: Scientists estimated how many nucleated cells there were by amplifying reference gene primers. The method was immunoSEQ multiplex PCR; TCRdb's version includes in-frame clones alone and lacks a portion of them. That table furnishes V, J and clone size, whereas the DNA furnished D and trimming. The data hold 35,000 to 40,000 clones, with roughly 90% observed a single time. Sequencing input: peripheral blood. This TCR derives from a man between 65 and 85 years old with acute or convalescent COVID-19. The chain links TRBV7-2 to TRBJ2-5; D is perhaps TRBD2 (6 bases). For the CDR3, the DNA is TGTGCCAGCAGCTTAGGGGGAGGATGGTACCAAGAGACCCAGTACTTC. Its translation: CASSLGGGWYQETQYF.